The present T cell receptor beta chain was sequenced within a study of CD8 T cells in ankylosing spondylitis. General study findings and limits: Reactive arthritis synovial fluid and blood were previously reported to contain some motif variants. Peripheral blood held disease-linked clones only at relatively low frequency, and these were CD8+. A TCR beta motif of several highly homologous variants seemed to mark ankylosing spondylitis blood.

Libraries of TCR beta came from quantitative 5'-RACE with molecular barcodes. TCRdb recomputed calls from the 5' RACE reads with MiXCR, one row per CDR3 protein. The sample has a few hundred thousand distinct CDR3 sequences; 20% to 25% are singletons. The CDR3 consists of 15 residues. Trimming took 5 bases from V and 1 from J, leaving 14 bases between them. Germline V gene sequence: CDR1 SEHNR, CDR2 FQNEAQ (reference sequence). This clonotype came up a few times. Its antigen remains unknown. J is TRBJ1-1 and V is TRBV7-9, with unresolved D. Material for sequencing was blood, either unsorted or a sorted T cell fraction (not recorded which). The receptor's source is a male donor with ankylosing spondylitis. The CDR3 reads CASSLSDMANTEAFF. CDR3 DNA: TGTGCCAGCAGCCTTAGTGACATGGCGAACACTGAAGCTTTCTTT.